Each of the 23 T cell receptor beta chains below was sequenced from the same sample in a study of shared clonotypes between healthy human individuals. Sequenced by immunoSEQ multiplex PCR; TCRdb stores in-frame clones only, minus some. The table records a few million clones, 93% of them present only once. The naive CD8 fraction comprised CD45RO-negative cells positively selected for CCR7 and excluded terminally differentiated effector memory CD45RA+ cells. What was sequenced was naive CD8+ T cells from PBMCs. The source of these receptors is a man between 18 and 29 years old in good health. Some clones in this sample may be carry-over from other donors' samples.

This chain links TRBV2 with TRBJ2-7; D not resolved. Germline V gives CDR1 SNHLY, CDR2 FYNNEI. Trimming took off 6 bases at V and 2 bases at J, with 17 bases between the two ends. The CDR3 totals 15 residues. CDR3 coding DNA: TGTGCCAGCAGGGGCTTAGTAAGTCCCCCCTACGAGCAGTACTTC. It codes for CASRGLVSPPYEQYF. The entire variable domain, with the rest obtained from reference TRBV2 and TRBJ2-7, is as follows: EPEVTQTPSHQVTQMGQEVILRCVPISNHLYFYWYRQILGQKVEFLVSFYNNEISEKSEIFDDQFSVERPDGSNFTLKIRSTKLEDSAMYFCASRGLVSPPYEQYFGPGTRLTVT.

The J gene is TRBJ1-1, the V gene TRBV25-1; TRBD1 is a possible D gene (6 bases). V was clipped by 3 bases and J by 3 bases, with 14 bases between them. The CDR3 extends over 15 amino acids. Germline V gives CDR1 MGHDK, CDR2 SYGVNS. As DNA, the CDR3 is TGTGCCAGCAGTGATCCGGGACAACAAGACACTGAAGCTTTCTTT. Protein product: CASSDPGQQDTEAFF.

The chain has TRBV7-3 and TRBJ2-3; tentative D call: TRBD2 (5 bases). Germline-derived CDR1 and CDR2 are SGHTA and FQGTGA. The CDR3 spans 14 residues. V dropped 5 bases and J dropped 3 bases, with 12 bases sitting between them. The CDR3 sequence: CASSEGRGTDTQYF. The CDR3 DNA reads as TGTGCCAGCAGCGAGGGTCGAGGGACAGATACGCAGTATTTT.

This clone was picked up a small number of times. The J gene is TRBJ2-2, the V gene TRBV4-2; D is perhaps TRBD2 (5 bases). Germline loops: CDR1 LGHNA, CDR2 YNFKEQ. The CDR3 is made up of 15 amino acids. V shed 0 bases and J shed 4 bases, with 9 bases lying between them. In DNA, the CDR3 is TGTGCCAGCAGCCAAGATTGGGCGGGCACCGGGGAGCTGTTTTTT. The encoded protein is CASSQDWAGTGELFF.

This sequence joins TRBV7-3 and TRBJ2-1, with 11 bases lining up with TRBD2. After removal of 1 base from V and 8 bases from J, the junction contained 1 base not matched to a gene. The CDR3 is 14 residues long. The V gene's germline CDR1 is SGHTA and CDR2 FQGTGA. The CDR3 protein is CASSLIAGGHEQFF. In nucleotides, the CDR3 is TGTGCCAGCAGCTTAATAGCGGGAGGGCATGAGCAGTTCTTC.

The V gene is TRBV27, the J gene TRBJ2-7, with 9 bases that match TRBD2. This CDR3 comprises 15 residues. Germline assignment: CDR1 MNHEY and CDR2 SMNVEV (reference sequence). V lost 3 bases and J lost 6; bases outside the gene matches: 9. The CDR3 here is CASSLTRAGGPEQYF. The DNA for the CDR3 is TGTGCCAGCAGTTTGACTCGAGCGGGAGGTCCCGAGCAGTACTTC.

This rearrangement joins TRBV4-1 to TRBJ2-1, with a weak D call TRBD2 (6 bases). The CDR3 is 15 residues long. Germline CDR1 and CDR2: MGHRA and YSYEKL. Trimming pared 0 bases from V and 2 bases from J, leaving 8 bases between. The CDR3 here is CASSQDSGPYNEQFF. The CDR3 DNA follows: TGCGCCAGCAGCCAAGATAGCGGCCCCTACAATGAGCAGTTCTTC.

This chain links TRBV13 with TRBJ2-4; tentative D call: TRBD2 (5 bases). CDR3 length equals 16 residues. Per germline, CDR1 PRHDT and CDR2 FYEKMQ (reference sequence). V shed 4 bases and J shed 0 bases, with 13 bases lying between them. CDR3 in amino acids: CASSSRERVAKNIQYF. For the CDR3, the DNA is TGTGCCAGCAGCTCCCGGGAACGAGTAGCCAAAAACATTCAGTACTTC.

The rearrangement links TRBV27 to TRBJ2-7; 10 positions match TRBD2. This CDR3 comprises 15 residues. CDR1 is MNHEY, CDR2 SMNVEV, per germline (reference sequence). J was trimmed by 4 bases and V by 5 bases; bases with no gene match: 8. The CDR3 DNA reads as TGTGCCAGCAGTCTAGCGGGGACTAGCGAGTACGAGCAGTACTTC. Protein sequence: CASSLAGTSEYEQYF.

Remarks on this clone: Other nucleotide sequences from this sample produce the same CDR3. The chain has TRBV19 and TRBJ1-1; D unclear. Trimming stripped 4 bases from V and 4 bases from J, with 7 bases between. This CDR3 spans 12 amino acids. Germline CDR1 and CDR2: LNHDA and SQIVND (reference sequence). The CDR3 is CASSTGVTEAFF. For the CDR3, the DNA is TGTGCCAGTAGTACCGGGGTCACTGAAGCTTTCTTT.

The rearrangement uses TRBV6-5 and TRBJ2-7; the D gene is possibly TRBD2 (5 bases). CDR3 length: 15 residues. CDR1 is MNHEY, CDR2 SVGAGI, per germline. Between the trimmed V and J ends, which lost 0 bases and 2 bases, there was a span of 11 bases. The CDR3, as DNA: TGTGCCAGCAGTTACTCGAGGGAAACCCCCTACGAGCAGTACTTC. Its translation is CASSYSRETPYEQYF.

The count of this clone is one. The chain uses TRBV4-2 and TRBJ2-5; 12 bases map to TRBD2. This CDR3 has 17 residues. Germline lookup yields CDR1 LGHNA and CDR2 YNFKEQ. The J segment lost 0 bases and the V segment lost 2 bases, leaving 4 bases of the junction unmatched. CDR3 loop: CASSQLAGGPHQETQYF. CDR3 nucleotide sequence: TGTGCCAGCAGCCAACTAGCGGGAGGGCCGCACCAAGAGACCCAGTACTTC.

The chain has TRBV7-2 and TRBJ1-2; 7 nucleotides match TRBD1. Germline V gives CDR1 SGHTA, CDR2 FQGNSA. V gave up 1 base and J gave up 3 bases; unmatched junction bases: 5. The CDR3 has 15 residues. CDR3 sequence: CASSLDPGGDYGYTF. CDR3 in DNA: TGTGCCAGCAGCTTAGATCCAGGGGGGGACTATGGCTACACCTTC.

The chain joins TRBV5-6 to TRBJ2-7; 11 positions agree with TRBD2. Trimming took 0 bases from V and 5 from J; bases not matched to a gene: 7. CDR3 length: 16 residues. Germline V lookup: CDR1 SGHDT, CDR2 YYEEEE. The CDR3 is CASSLELAGVTNEQYF. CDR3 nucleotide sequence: TGTGCCAGCAGCTTGGAACTAGCGGGAGTAACTAACGAGCAGTACTTC. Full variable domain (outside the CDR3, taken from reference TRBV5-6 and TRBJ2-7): DAGVTQSPTHLIKTRGQQVTLRCSPKSGHDTVSWYQQALGQGPQFIFQYYEEEERQRGNFPDRFSGHQFPNYSSELNVNALLLGDSALYLCASSLELAGVTNEQYFGPGTRLTVT.

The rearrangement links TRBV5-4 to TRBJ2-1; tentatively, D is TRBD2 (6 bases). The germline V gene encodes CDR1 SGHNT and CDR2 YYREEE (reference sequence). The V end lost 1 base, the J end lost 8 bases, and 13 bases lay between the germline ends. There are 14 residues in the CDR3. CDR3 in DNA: TGTGCCAGCAGCTTGTGGTTCGGGGACTATGAGCAGTTCTTC. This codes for CASSLWFGDYEQFF.

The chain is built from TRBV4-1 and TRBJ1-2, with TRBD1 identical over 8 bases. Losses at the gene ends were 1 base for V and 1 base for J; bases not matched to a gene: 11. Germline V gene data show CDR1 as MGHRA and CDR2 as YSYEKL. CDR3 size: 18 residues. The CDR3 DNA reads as TGCGCCAGCAGCCAAGTGACCAGGACAGGGCTAAATAACTATGGCTACACCTTC. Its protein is CASSQVTRTGLNNYGYTF.

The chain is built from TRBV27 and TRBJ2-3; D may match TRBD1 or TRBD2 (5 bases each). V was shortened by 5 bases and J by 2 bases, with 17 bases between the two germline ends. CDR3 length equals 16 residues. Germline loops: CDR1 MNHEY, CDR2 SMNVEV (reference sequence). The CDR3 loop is CASSPRDPLVTDTQYF. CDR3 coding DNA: TGTGCCAGCAGTCCCCGGGACCCCCTAGTCACAGATACGCAGTATTTT.

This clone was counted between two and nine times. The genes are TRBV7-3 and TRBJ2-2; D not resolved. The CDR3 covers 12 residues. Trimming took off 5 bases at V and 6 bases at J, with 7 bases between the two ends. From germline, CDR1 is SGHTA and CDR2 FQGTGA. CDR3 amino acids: CASSHPAGELFF. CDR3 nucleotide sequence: TGTGCCAGCAGCCACCCAGCCGGGGAGCTGTTTTTT. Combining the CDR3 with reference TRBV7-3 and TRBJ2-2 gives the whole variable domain GAGVSQTPSNKVTEKGKYVELRCDPISGHTALYWYRQSLGQGPEFLIYFQGTGAADDSGLPNDRFFAVRPEGSVSTLKIQRTERGDSAVYLCASSHPAGELFFGEGSRLTVL.

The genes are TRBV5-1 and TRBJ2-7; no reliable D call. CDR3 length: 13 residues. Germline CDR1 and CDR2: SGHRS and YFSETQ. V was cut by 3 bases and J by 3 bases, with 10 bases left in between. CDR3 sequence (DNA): TGCGCCAGCAGCTCTGGGCCGGACTACGAGCAGTACTTC. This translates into CASSSGPDYEQYF.

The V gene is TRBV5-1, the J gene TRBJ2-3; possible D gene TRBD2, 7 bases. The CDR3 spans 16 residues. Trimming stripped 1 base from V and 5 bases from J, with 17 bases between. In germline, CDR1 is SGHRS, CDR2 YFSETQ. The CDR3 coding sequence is TGCGCCAGCAGCTTGCTATCAGGGGTAGCGGGAGATACGCAGTATTTT. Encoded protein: CASSLLSGVAGDTQYF. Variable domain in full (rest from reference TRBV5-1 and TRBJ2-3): KAGVTQTPRYLIKTRGQQVTLSCSPISGHRSVSWYQQTPGQGLQFLFEYFSETQRNKGNFPGRFSGRQFSNSRSEMNVSTLELGDSALYLCASSLLSGVAGDTQYFGPGTRLTVL.

The CDR3 sequence is CASSTDPGQELYGYTF. The CDR3 DNA is TGTGCCAGCAGCACTGATCCGGGACAGGAACTCTATGGCTACACCTTC. The rearrangement uses TRBV7-9 and TRBJ1-2, with 8 bases lining up with TRBD1. J lost 4 bases, V lost 5 bases, and 12 bases had no gene match. The germline CDR1 and CDR2 sequences are SEHNR and FQNEAQ (reference sequence). The CDR3 loop spans 16 amino acids.

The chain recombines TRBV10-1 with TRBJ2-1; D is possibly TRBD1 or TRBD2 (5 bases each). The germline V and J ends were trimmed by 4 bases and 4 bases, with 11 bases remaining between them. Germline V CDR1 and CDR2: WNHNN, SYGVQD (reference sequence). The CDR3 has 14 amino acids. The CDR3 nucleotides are TGCGCCAGCAGTGGGGACCTCTTATACAATGAGCAGTTCTTC. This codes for CASSGDLLYNEQFF.

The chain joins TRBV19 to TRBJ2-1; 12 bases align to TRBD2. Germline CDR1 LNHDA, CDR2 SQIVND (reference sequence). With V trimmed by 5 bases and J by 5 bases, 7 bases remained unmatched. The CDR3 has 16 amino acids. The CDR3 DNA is TGTGCCAGTAGTCCCACTAGCGGGAGGAGGGACAATGAGCAGTTCTTC. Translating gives CASSPTSGRRDNEQFF.